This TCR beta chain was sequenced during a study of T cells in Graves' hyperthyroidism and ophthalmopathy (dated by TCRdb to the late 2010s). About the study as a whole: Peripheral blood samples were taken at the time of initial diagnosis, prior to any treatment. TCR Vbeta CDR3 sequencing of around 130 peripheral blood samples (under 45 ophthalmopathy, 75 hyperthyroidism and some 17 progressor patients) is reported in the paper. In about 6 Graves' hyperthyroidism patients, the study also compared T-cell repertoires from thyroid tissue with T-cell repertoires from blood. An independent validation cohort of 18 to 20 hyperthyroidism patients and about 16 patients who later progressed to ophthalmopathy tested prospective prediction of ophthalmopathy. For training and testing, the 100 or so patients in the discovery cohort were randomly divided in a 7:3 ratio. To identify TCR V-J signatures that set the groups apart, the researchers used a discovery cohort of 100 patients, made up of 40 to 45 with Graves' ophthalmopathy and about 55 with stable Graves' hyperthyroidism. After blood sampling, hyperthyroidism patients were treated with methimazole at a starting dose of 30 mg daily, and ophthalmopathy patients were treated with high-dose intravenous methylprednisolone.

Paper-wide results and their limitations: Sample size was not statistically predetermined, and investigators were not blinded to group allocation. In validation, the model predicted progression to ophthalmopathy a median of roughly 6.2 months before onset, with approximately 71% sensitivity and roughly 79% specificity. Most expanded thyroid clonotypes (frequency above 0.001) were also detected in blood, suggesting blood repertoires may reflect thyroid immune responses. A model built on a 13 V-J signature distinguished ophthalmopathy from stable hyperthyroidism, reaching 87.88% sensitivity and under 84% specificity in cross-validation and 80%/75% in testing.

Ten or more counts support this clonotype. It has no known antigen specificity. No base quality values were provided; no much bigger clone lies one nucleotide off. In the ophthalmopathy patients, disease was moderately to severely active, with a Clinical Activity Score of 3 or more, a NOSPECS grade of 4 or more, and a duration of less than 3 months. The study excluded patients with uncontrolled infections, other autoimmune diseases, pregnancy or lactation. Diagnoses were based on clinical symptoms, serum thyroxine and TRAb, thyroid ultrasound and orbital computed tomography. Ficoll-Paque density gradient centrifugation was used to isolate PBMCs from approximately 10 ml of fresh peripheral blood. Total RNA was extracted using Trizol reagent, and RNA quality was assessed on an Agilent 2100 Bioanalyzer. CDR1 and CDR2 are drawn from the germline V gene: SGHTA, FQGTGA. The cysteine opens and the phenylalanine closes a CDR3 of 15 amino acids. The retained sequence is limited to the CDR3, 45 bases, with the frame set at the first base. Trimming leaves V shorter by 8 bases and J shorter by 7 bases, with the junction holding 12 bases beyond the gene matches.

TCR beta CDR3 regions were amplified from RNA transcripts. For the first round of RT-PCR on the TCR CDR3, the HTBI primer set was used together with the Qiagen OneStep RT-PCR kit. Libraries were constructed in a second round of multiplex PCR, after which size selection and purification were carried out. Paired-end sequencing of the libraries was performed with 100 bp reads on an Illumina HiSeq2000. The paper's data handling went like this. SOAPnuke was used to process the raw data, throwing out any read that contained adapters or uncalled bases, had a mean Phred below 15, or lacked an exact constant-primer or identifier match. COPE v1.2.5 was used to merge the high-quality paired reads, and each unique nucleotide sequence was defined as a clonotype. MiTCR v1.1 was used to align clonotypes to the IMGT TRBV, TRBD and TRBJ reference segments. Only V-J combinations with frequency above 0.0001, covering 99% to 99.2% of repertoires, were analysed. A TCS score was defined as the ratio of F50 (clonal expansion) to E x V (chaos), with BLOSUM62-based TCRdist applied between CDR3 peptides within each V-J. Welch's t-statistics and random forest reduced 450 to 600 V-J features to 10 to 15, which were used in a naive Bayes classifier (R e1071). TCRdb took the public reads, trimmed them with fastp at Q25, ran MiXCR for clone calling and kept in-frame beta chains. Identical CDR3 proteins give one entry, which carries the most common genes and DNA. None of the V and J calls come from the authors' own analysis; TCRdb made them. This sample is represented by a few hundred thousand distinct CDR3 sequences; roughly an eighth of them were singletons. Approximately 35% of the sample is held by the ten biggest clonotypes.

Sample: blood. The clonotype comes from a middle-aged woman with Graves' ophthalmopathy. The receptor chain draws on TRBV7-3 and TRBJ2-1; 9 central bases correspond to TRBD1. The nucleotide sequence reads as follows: TGTGCCAGCCCGCACAGGGGGCTAGCGATAAATGAGCAGTTCTTC. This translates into CASPHRGLAINEQFF. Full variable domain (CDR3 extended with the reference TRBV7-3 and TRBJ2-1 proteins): GAGVSQTPSNKVTEKGKYVELRCDPISGHTALYWYRQSLGQGPEFLIYFQGTGAADDSGLPNDRFFAVRPEGSVSTLKIQRTERGDSAVYLCASPHRGLAINEQFFGPGTRLTVL.